A selection of T cell receptor beta chains follows, all from one sample in a study of shared clonotypes between healthy human individuals. Sequenced by immunoSEQ multiplex PCR; TCRdb stores in-frame clones only, minus some. The sample has roughly 2.1 million clones; just over 90% are singletons. Sequencing used naive CD8+ T cells from PBMCs. Receptor source: a man between 18 and 35 years old in good health. Some clones in this sample may be carry-over from other donors' samples. Both conserved end residues are part of each CDR3. The D gene is left open where the match is weak. Clone size is stated in some rows and not others, as once, few, many or a class when expanded.

v_call,j_call,clone_size,d_call,cdr3_aa,cdr3_nt
TRBV7-7,TRBJ2-3,-,TRBD2,CASSLLAGAPTDTQYF,TGTGCCAGCAGCTTACTAGCGGGAGCCCCCACAGATACGCAGTATTTT
TRBV5-6,TRBJ1-1,few,-,CASSLVGAANTEAFF,TGTGCCAGCAGCTTGGTGGGGGCAGCCAACACTGAAGCTTTCTTT
TRBV7-3,TRBJ2-3,once,-,CASSLSPSRWGVGTDTQYF,TGTGCCAGCAGCTTATCTCCTAGTCGGTGGGGGGTCGGAACAGATACGCAGTATTTT
TRBV28,TRBJ1-1,-,TRBD1,CASIQFRDRAAEAFF,TGTGCCAGCATTCAGTTTAGAGACAGGGCGGCTGAAGCTTTCTTT
TRBV5-1,TRBJ2-7,-,-,CASSWDSGTASYEQYF,TGCGCCAGCAGCTGGGACTCGGGGACGGCTTCTTACGAGCAGTACTTC
TRBV5-3,TRBJ2-1,-,TRBD2,CARSTGTSNANEQFF,TGTGCCAGAAGCACCGGGACTAGCAACGCCAATGAGCAGTTCTTC
TRBV14,TRBJ2-1,-,-,CASSLGASNEQFF,TGTGCCAGCAGCCTCGGGGCCTCCAATGAGCAGTTCTTC
TRBV6-5,TRBJ2-3,-,-,CASSPLGTRTDTQYF,TGTGCCAGCAGTCCCCTCGGGACACGCACAGATACGCAGTATTTT
TRBV5-6,TRBJ1-1,-,-,CASTGGTNTEAFF,TGTGCCAGCACTGGGGGAACGAACACTGAAGCTTTCTTT
TRBV27,TRBJ2-7,-,-,CASSPLSGIYEQYF,TGTGCCAGCAGCCCGCTCTCAGGGATCTACGAGCAGTACTTC
TRBV6-5,TRBJ2-2,-,-,CASSRQNTGELFF,TGTGCCAGCAGCCGACAGAACACCGGGGAGCTGTTTTTT
TRBV27,TRBJ2-2,-,-,CASSLLSLRGGTGELFF,TGTGCCAGCAGTTTATTATCGCTGCGGGGTGGCACCGGGGAGCTGTTTTTT
TRBV5-5,TRBJ1-1,-,TRBD1,CASSSRGVNTEAFF,TGTGCCAGCAGCTCCAGGGGGGTGAACACTGAAGCTTTCTTT
TRBV11-2,TRBJ2-7,-,TRBD2,CASSLGPSGSHYEQYF,TGTGCCAGCAGCTTAGGGCCTAGCGGGAGCCACTACGAGCAGTACTTC
TRBV28,TRBJ2-7,-,-,CASSYPKTGLSYEQYF,TGTGCCAGCAGTTACCCCAAGACAGGACTCTCCTACGAGCAGTACTTC
TRBV7-8,TRBJ2-5,-,-,CASSLVFGGETQYF,TGTGCCAGCAGCCTCGTTTTCGGTGGGGAGACCCAGTACTTC
TRBV7-9,TRBJ2-1,-,-,CASSPRAGAYNEQFF,TGTGCCAGCAGCCCCCGGGCGGGGGCTTACAATGAGCAGTTCTTC
TRBV19,TRBJ1-1,-,TRBD1,CASSVRQGTEAFF,TGTGCCAGTAGTGTTCGACAGGGCACTGAAGCTTTCTTT
TRBV7-9,TRBJ2-5,-,-,CASSLEREPGETQYF,TGTGCCAGCAGCTTAGAACGGGAACCGGGGGAGACCCAGTACTTC
TRBV19,TRBJ1-2,-,-,CASSWDHNYGYTF,TGTGCCAGTAGTTGGGACCACAACTATGGCTACACCTTC
TRBV6-1,TRBJ2-7,-,-,CASSAPGLLVSLEQYF,TGTGCCAGCAGTGCCCCGGGGCTACTAGTCTCCCTCGAGCAGTACTTC
TRBV6-1,TRBJ2-3,-,TRBD2,CASSVVAGATDTQYF,TGTGCCAGCAGCGTAGTAGCGGGAGCGACAGATACGCAGTATTTT
TRBV13,TRBJ2-5,-,-,CASSLGAQETQYF,TGTGCCAGCAGCTTAGGGGCCCAAGAGACCCAGTACTTC
TRBV5-1,TRBJ2-3,-,TRBD2,CASSLTLALVPGGPDTQYF,TGCGCCAGCAGCTTGACCTTGGCTTTAGTCCCGGGAGGGCCAGATACGCAGTATTTT
TRBV29-1,TRBJ1-1,-,TRBD1,CSGYRGNTEAFF,TGCAGCGGCTACAGGGGGAACACTGAAGCTTTCTTT
TRBV14,TRBJ2-5,-,-,CASSQELGLAQETQYF,TGTGCCAGCAGCCAAGAACTGGGCCTCGCCCAAGAGACCCAGTACTTC
TRBV10-3,TRBJ2-2,-,-,CAISEGAGRTGELFF,TGTGCCATCAGTGAGGGGGCAGGGAGGACCGGGGAGCTGTTTTTT
TRBV7-9,TRBJ1-2,-,TRBD1,CASTKTQGVANYGYTF,TGTGCCAGCACCAAAACCCAGGGGGTAGCTAACTATGGCTACACCTTC
TRBV5-1,TRBJ2-7,-,-,CASSLLSRDGAYEQYF,TGCGCCAGCAGCTTATTGAGCAGGGACGGAGCCTACGAGCAGTACTTC
TRBV19,TRBJ2-4,-,-,CASSPTPGGAKNIQYF,TGTGCCAGTAGTCCGACCCCGGGCGGAGCCAAAAACATTCAGTACTTC
TRBV7-6,TRBJ2-2,-,TRBD2,CASLRAGVDTGELFF,TGTGCCAGCTTGCGGGCGGGAGTTGATACCGGGGAGCTGTTTTTT
TRBV9,TRBJ2-3,-,TRBD2,CASSFSGSTDTQYF,TGTGCCAGCAGCTTTAGCGGGAGCACAGATACGCAGTATTTT
TRBV19,TRBJ2-1,-,TRBD1,CASRPPDRVHEQFF,TGTGCCAGTAGGCCGCCGGACAGGGTCCATGAGCAGTTCTTC
TRBV30,TRBJ2-7,-,-,CAWNPNLSEGEQYF,TGTGCCTGGAACCCCAACCTTAGTGAGGGCGAGCAGTACTTC
TRBV5-1,TRBJ2-7,-,TRBD1,CASRYGQGPHEQYF,TGCGCCAGCAGGTACGGACAGGGGCCCCACGAGCAGTACTTC
TRBV9,TRBJ2-2,-,-,CASSVGRNANTGELFF,TGTGCCAGCAGCGTAGGCAGAAACGCGAACACCGGGGAGCTGTTTTTT
TRBV11-2,TRBJ1-4,-,-,CASSLGRSHEKLFF,TGTGCCAGCAGCTTGGGCAGGTCTCATGAAAAACTGTTTTTT
TRBV4-3,TRBJ2-2,-,-,CASSYGLRRLKAGELFF,TGCGCCAGCAGCTACGGTTTGAGGAGATTAAAGGCCGGGGAGCTGTTTTTT
TRBV2,TRBJ2-7,-,TRBD2,CASSLSLAGGPYEQYF,TGTGCCAGCAGCCTAAGTCTAGCGGGAGGCCCTTACGAGCAGTACTTC
TRBV27,TRBJ2-1,once,TRBD1,CASSNIQGFEQFF,TGTGCCAGCAGTAACATACAGGGGTTTGAGCAGTTCTTC
TRBV30,TRBJ2-2,-,-,CAWSPTLANTGELFF,TGTGCCTGGAGTCCAACGTTAGCGAACACCGGGGAGCTGTTTTTT
TRBV4-2,TRBJ2-5,-,TRBD2,CASSQEGSSGRAGETQYF,TGTGCCAGCAGCCAAGAGGGGTCTAGCGGGAGGGCCGGGGAGACCCAGTACTTC
TRBV18,TRBJ2-2,-,-,CASSQEGNTGELFF,TGTGCCAGCTCACAAGAGGGGAACACCGGGGAGCTGTTTTTT
TRBV6-6,TRBJ2-7,-,-,CASSYSMAYEQYF,TGTGCCAGCAGTTACTCAATGGCCTACGAGCAGTACTTC
TRBV5-4,TRBJ2-1,-,-,CASSLRAYNEQFF,TGTGCCAGCAGCTTAAGGGCCTACAATGAGCAGTTCTTC
TRBV6-1,TRBJ1-5,-,-,CASIGHPNQPQHF,TGTGCCAGCATAGGACACCCGAATCAGCCCCAGCATTTT
TRBV10-2,TRBJ2-1,-,TRBD2,CASRGLGYNEQFF,TGCGCCAGCAGGGGACTAGGTTACAATGAGCAGTTCTTC
TRBV7-2,TRBJ2-1,once,-,CASSPGSGGNYNEQFF,TGTGCCAGCAGCCCGGGGTCGGGTGGGAACTACAATGAGCAGTTCTTC
TRBV7-9,TRBJ2-2,-,TRBD1,CASSLGQGPTGELFF,TGTGCCAGCAGCTTAGGACAGGGGCCCACCGGGGAGCTGTTTTTT
TRBV7-9,TRBJ2-7,-,TRBD2,CASSSPLTSGSYEQYF,TGTGCCAGCAGCTCCCCCCTGACTAGCGGTTCCTACGAGCAGTACTTC
TRBV5-8,TRBJ1-5,-,TRBD1,CASSIGQASNQPQHF,TGTGCCAGCAGCATTGGACAGGCCAGCAATCAGCCCCAGCATTTT
TRBV7-8,TRBJ1-1,-,TRBD1,CASSSSPGTGNTEAFF,TGTGCCAGCAGCTCCTCGCCCGGGACAGGGAACACTGAAGCTTTCTTT
TRBV7-6,TRBJ2-3,-,TRBD1,CASSPLTGGDTQYF,TGTGCCAGCAGCCCCCTAACAGGGGGAGATACGCAGTATTTT
TRBV9,TRBJ1-2,-,-,CASSVEQDNKFGYTF,TGTGCCAGCAGCGTAGAACAGGATAATAAGTTTGGCTACACCTTC